This entry is about one TCR beta chain. This specimen belongs to a study of cytomegalovirus exposure and HLA in healthy donors. PCR primers comprised 60 Vbeta and 13 Jbeta primers. TCRdb keeps only in-frame clones here, not all; method: immunoSEQ multiplex PCR. This table has 200,000 or so clones, 60% to 80% appearing once. The V gene end was trimmed by 4 bases and the J gene end by 1 base; junction bases not matched to a gene: 2. The germline V gene encodes CDR1 SGHAT and CDR2 FQDESV (reference sequence). This CDR3 spans 14 amino acids. The sequenced material came from PBMCs. The chain links TRBV11-1 to TRBJ1-1, with 8 bases matching TRBD1. This receptor was taken from a woman in her thirties in good health and CMV-seropositive. CDR3 bases: TGTGCCAGCAGCTCCGGACAGGGGAACACTGAAGCTTTCTTT. Translated, it gives CASSSGQGNTEAFF.